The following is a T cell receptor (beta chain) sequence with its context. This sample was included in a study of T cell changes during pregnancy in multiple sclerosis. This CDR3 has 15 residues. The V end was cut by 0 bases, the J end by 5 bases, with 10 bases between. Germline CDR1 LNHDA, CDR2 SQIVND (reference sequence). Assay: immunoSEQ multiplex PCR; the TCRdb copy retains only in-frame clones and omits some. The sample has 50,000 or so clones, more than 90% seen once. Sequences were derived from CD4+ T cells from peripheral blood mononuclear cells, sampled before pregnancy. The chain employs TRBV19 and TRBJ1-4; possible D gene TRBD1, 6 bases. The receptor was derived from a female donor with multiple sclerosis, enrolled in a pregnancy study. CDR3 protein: CASSIEPGQNEKLFF. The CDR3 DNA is TGTGCCAGTAGTATAGAGCCCGGACAGAATGAAAAACTGTTTTTT.